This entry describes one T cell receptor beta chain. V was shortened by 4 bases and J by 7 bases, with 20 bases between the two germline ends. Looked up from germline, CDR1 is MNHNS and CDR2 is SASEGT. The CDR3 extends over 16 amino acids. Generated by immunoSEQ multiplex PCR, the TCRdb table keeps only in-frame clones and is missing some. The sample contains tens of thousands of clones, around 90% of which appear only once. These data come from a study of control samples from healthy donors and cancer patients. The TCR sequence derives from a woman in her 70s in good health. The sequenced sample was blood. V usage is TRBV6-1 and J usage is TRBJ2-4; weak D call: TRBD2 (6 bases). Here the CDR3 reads CASSGEDWGLRNIQYF. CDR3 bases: TGTGCCAGCAGTGGGGAGGATTGGGGCTTAAGGAACATTCAGTACTTC.